One T cell receptor beta chain is described in this entry. The sample is drawn from a study of graft-versus-host responses after intestinal transplantation. This CDR3 spans 15 amino acids. V lost 0 bases and J lost 2; bases outside the gene matches: 4. Germline V gene lookup returns CDR1 MNHEY and CDR2 SVGAGI. Assay: immunoSEQ multiplex PCR; the TCRdb copy retains only in-frame clones and omits some. The sample shows about 15,000 clones, 25% to 35% of them seen only once. This chain joins TRBV6-5 and TRBJ2-7, with TRBD1 matching over 7 bases. This specimen consisted of alloreactive CD4+ T cells from a mixed lymphocyte reaction culture, obtained before intestinal transplant. Subset specified: CFSE-low proliferating T cells sorted from approximately 6-day pre-transplant mixed lymphocyte reaction (GvH or HvG direction). This TCR came from a human patient who received an intestinal transplant. The CDR3 loop reads CASSYSRGRPYEQYF. CDR3 nucleotides: TGTGCCAGCAGTTACTCGAGGGGGCGCCCCTACGAGCAGTACTTC.